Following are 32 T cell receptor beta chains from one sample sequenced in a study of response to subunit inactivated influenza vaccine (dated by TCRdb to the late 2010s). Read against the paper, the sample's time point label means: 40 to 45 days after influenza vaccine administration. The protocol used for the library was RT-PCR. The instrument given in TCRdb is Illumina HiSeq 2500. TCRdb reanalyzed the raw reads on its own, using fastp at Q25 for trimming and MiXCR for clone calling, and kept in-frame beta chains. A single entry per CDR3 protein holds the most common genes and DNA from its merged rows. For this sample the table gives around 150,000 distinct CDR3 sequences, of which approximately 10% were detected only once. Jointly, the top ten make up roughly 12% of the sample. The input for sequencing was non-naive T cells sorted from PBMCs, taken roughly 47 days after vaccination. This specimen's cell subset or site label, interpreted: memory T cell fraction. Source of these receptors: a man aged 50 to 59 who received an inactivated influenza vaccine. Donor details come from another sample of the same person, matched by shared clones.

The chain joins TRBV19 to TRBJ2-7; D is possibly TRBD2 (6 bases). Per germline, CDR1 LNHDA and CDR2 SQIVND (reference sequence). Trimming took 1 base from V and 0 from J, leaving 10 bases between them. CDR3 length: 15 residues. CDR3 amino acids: CASSIADGSSYEQYF. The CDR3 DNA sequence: TGTGCCAGTAGTATAGCGGACGGGAGCTCCTACGAGCAGTACTTC.

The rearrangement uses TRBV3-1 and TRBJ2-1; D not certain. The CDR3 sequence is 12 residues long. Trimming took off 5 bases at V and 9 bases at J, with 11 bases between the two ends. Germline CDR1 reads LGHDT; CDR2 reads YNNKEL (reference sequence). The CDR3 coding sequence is TGTGCCAGCAGCTCGCGGCCCAGTGAGCAGTTCTTC. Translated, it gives CASSSRPSEQFF.

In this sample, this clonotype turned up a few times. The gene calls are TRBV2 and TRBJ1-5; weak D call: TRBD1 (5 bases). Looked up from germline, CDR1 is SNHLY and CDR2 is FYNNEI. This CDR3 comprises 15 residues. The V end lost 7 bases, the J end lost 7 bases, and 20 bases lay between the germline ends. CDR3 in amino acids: CASNRWGRAQQPQHF. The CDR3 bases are TGTGCCAGCAACCGCTGGGGCAGGGCGCAACAGCCCCAGCATTTT.

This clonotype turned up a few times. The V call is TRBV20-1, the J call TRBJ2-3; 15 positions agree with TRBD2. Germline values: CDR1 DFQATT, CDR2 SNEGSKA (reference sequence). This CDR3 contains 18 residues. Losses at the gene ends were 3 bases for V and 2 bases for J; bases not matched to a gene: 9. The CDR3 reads CSASAPGLAGGHTDTQYF. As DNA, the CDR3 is TGCAGTGCTAGCGCCCCGGGACTAGCGGGAGGACACACAGATACGCAGTATTTT.

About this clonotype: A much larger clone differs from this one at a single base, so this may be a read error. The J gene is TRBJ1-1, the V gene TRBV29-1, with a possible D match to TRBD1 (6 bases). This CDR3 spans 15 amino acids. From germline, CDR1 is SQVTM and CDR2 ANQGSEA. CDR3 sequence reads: CSVEVTGWTNTEALF. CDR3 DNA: TGCAGCGTTGAAGTTACAGGGTGGACGAACACTGAAGCTTTGTTT. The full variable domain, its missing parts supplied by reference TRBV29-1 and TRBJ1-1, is SAVISQKPSRDICQRGTSLTIQCQVDSQVTMMFWYRQQPGQSLTLIATANQGSEATYESGFVIDKFPISRPNLTFSTLTVSNMSPEDSSIYLCSVEVTGWTNTEALFGQGTRLTVV.

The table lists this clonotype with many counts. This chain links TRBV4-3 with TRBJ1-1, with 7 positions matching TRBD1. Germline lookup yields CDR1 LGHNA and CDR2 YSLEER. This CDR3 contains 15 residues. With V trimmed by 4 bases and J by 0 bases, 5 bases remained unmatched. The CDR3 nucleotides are TGCGCCAGCAGCCGAGGACAGGCCTTGAACACTGAAGCTTTCTTT. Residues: CASSRGQALNTEAFF.

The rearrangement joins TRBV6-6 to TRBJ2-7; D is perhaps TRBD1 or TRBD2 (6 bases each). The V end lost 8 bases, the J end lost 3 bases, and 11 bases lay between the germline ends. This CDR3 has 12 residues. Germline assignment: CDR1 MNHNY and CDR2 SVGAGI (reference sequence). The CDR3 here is CASAGHFYEQYF. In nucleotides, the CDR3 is TGTGCCAGCGCGGGACACTTCTACGAGCAGTACTTC.

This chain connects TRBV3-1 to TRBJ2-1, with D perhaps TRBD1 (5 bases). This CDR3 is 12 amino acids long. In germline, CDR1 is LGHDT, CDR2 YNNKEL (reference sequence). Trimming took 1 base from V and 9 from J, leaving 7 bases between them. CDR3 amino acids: CASSQVRGEQFF. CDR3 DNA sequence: TGTGCCAGCAGCCAAGTTAGGGGTGAGCAGTTCTTC.

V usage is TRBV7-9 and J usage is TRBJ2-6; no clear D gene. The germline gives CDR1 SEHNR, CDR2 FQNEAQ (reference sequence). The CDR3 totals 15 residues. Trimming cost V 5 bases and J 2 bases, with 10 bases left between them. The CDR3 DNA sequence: TGTGCCAGCAGCGTAGGAATTCCTGGGGCCAACGTCCTGACTTTC. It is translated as CASSVGIPGANVLTF.

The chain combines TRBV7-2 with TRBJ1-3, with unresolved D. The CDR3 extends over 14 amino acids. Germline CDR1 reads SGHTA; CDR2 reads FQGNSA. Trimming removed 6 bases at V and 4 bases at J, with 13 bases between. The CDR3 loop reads CASRTGISGNTIYF. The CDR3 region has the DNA TGTGCCAGCAGAACGGGGATATCCGGAAACACCATATATTTT.

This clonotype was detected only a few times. CDR3 region: CATRGWTTNEKLFF. The CDR3 coding sequence is TGTGCCACCCGGGGATGGACAACTAATGAAAAACTGTTTTTT. The chain carries TRBV28 and TRBJ1-4; D remains ambiguous. There are 14 residues in the CDR3. V lost 10 bases to trimming and J lost 0 bases, with 12 bases between them. Germline V gives CDR1 MDHEN, CDR2 SYDVKM.

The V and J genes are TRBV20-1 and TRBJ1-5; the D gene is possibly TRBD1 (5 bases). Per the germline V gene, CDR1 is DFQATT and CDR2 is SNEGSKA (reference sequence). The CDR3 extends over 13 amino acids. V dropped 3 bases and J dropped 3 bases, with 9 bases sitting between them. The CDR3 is CSASLGDNQPQHF. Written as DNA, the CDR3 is TGCAGTGCTAGTTTGGGGGACAATCAGCCCCAGCATTTT.

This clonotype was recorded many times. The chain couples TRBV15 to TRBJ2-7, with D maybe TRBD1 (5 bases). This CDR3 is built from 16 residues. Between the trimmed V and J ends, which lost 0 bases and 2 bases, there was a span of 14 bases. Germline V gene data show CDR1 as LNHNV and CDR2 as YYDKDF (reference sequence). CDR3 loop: CATSRDSVTGTYEQYF. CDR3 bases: TGTGCCACCAGCAGAGATAGTGTAACAGGTACCTACGAGCAGTACTTC.

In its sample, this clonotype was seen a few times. CDR3 region: CASSGERGGGDEQFF. DNA of the CDR3: TGTGCCAGCAGTGGGGAGCGGGGGGGTGGCGATGAGCAGTTCTTC. The J gene is TRBJ2-1, the V gene TRBV2, with 10 bases aligning to TRBD2. V shed 4 bases, J shed 8 bases, and the junction held 8 bases outside the gene matches. The CDR3 runs to 15 residues. The germline V gene has CDR1 SNHLY and CDR2 FYNNEI.

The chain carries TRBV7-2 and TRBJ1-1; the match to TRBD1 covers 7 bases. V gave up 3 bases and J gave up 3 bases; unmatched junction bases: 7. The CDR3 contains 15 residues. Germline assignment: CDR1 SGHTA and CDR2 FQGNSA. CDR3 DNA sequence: TGTGCCAGCAGCTTTAGTCTAACAGGGGACACTGAAGCTTTCTTT. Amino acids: CASSFSLTGDTEAFF.

The CDR3 here is CSATQLVGGTDTQYF. CDR3 in DNA: TGCAGTGCCACCCAACTAGTTGGGGGCACAGATACGCAGTATTTT. J is TRBJ2-3 and V is TRBV20-1; D is perhaps TRBD2 (5 bases). The CDR3 consists of 15 residues. Germline V gene lookup returns CDR1 DFQATT and CDR2 SNEGSKA (reference sequence). The V end was cut by 6 bases, the J end by 1 base, with 17 bases between.

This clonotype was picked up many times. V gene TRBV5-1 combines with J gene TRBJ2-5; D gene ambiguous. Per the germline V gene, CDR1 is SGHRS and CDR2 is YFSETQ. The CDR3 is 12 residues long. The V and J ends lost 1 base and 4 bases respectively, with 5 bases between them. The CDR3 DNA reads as TGCGCCAGCAGCTTGCTGGCAGAGACCCAGTACTTC. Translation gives CASSLLAETQYF.

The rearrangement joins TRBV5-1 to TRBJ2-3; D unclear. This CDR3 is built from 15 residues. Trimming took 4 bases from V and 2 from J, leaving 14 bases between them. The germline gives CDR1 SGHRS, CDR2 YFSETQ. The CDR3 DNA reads TGCGCCAGCAGCCGGTTGCGAGGTAACACAGATACGCAGTATTTT. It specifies CASSRLRGNTDTQYF.

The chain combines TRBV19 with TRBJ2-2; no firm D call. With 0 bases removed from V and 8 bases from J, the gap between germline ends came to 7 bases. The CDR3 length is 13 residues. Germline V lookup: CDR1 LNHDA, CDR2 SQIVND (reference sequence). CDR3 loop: CASSIDSSGELFF. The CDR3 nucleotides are TGTGCCAGTAGTATAGATTCCTCTGGGGAGCTGTTTTTT.

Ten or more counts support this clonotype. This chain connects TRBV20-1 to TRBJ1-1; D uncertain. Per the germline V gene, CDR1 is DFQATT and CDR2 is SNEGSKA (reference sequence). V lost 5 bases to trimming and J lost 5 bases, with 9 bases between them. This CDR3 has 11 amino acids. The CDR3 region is CSAPLVTEAFF. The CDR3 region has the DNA TGCAGTGCTCCCCTAGTAACTGAAGCTTTCTTT.

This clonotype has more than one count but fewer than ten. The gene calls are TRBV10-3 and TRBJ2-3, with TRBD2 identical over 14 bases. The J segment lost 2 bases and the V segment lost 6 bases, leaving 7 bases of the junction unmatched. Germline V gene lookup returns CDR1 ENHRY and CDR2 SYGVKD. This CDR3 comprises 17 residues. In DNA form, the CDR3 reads TGTGCCATCAGCCCGGGACTAGCGGGGGTTTCCACAGATACGCAGTATTTT. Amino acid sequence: CAISPGLAGVSTDTQYF.

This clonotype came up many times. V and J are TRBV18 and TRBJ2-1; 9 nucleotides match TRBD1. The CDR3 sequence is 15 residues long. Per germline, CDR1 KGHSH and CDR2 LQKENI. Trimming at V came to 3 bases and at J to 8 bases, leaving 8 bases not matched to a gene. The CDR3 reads CASSPLQGASDEQFF. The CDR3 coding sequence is TGTGCCAGCTCACCCTTACAGGGGGCCTCGGATGAGCAGTTCTTC.

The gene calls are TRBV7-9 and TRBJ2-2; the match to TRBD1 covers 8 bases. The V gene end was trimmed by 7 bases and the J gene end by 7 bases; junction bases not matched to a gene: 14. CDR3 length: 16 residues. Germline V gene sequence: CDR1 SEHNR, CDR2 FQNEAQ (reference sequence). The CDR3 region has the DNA TGTGCCAGCACCACCTCCGTCTCCAGGGGGCACGGGGAGCTGTTTTTT. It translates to CASTTSVSRGHGELFF.

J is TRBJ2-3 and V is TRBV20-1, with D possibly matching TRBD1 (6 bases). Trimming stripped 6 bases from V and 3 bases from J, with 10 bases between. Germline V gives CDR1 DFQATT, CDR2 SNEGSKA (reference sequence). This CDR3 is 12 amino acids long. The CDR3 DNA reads TGCAGTGCAGAACAGGGTACAGATACGCAGTATTTT. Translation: CSAEQGTDTQYF.

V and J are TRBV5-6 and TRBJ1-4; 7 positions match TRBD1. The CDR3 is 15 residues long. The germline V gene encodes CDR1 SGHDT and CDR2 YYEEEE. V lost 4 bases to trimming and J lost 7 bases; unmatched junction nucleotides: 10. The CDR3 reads CASSQPGTAGEKLFF. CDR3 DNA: TGTGCCAGCAGCCAACCGGGGACAGCAGGTGAAAAACTGTTTTTT.

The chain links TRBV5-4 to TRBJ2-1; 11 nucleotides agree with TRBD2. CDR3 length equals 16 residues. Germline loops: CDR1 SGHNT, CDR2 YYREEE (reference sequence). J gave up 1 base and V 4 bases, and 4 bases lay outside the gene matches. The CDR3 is CASSRGTSGSYNEQFF. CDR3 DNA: TGTGCCAGCAGCCGTGGGACTAGCGGATCCTACAATGAGCAGTTCTTC.

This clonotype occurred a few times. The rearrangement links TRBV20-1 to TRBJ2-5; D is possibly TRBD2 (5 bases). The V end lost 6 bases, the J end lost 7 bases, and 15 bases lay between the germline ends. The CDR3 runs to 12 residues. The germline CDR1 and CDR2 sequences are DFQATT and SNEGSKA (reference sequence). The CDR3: CSARRSIPTQYF. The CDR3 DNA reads TGCAGTGCCCGGAGGTCCATACCGACCCAGTACTTC.

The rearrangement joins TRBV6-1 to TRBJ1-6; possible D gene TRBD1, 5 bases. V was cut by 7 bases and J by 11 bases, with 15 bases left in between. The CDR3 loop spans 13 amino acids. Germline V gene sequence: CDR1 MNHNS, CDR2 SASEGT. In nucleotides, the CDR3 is TGTGCCAGCACCCGCGGTCCGGGGGCACCCCTCCACTTT. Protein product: CASTRGPGAPLHF.

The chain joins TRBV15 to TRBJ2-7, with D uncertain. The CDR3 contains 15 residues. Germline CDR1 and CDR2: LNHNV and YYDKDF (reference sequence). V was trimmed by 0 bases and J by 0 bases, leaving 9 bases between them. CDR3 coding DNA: TGTGCCACCAGCAGAGATCATACGGGCTCCTACGAGCAGTACTTC. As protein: CATSRDHTGSYEQYF. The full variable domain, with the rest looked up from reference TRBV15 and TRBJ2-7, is DAMVIQNPRYQVTQFGKPVTLSCSQTLNHNVMYWYQQKSSQAPKLLFHYYDKDFNNEADTPDNFQSRRPNTSFCFLDIRSPGLGDTAMYLCATSRDHTGSYEQYFGPGTRLTVT.

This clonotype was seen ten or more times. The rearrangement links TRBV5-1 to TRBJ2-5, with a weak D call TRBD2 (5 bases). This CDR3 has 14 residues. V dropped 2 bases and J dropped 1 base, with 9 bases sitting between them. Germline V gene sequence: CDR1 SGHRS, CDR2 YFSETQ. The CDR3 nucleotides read TGCGCCAGCAGCTTTAGCGTACCCCAAGAGACCCAGTACTTC. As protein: CASSFSVPQETQYF.

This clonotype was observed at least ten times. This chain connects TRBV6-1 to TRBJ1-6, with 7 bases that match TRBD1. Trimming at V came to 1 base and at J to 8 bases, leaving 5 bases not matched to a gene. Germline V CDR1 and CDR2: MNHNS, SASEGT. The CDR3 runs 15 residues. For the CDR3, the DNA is TGTGCCAGCAGTGAAGGACAGGGTGTTTATTCACCCCTCCACTTT. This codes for CASSEGQGVYSPLHF.

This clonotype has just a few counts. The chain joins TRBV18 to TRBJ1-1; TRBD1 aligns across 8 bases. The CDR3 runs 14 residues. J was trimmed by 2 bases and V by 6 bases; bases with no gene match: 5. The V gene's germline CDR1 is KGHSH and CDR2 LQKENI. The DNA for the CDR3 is TGTGCCAGCTCCCCCGACAGGGGAAACACTGAAGCTTTCTTT. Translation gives CASSPDRGNTEAFF.